The next 20 T cell receptor beta chains were all read from a single sample in a study of Ad26.COV2.S vaccination and SARS-CoV-2 variants. Clones were sequenced by immunoSEQ multiplex PCR, and TCRdb holds only the in-frame ones, with some missing. This table holds roughly 150,000 clones, just over 85% found once. The sequencing here drew on peripheral blood, taken after recovery from COVID-19. The source of these receptors is a human donor who had recovered from COVID-19.

The chain combines TRBV19 with TRBJ2-3, with D perhaps TRBD2 (7 bases). Germline V lookup: CDR1 LNHDA, CDR2 SQIVND (reference sequence). The V gene lost 7 bases and the J gene lost 2 bases, with 16 bases spanning the gap. This CDR3 has 15 amino acids. The CDR3 sequence is CASTSWGGLTDTQYF. CDR3 nucleotides: TGTGCCAGTACATCATGGGGGGGCCTCACAGATACGCAGTATTTT.

The rearrangement joins TRBV29-1 to TRBJ1-2; D may be TRBD1 (6 bases). The CDR3 loop spans 12 amino acids. The V end was cut by 6 bases, the J end by 4 bases, with 12 bases between. CDR1 SQVTM and CDR2 ANQGSEA come from the germline V gene. The CDR3 here is CSVRTGPYGYTF. The CDR3 region has the DNA TGCAGCGTCCGCACAGGGCCCTATGGCTACACCTTC.

J is TRBJ1-1 and V is TRBV10-2; 8 bases agree with TRBD1. V lost 2 bases, J lost 5 bases, and 4 bases stayed unmatched. Germline loops: CDR1 WSHSY, CDR2 SAAADI. The CDR3 spans 14 residues. The DNA of the CDR3 is TGCGCCAGCAGTGAGGGACAGGGCTCGACTGAAGCTTTCTTT. It translates to CASSEGQGSTEAFF.

This clone was picked up one time. V and J are TRBV6-5 and TRBJ1-1; possibly TRBD1 for D (5 bases). Trimming shortened V by 5 bases and J by 3 bases, and 16 bases separated the two germline ends. This CDR3 region has 15 residues. Germline V gives CDR1 MNHEY, CDR2 SVGAGI. In DNA form, the CDR3 reads TGTGCCAGCAGTCGGTCTTTCGGGGGGGACACTGAAGCTTTCTTT. Its translation: CASSRSFGGDTEAFF.

This clone has just one count. This chain links TRBV28 with TRBJ1-1; no definite D call. Germline CDR1 reads MDHEN; CDR2 reads SYDVKM. The ends were cut back, 8 bases at V and 1 base at J, with 8 bases in the middle. The CDR3 runs 12 residues. CDR3 loop: CASGLKNTEAFF. For the CDR3, the DNA is TGTGCCAGCGGCCTAAAGAACACTGAAGCTTTCTTT.

The chain links TRBV12-3 or TRBV12-4 to TRBJ1-4, with D uncertain. The CDR3 contains 13 residues. Trimming pared 4 bases from V and 8 bases from J, leaving 11 bases between. CDR3 protein: CASSSGYDEKLFF. The CDR3 DNA follows: TGTGCCAGCAGTTCGGGATACGACGAAAAACTGTTTTTT.

The rearrangement uses TRBV5-1 and TRBJ1-3; 7 nucleotides align to TRBD1. J was trimmed by 4 bases and V by 7 bases; bases with no gene match: 8. The CDR3 loop spans 14 amino acids. The germline CDR1 and CDR2 sequences are SGHRS and YFSETQ. CDR3 nucleotides: TGCGCCAGCCAGCCGACAGGGTCCGGAAACACCATATATTTT. Translating it yields CASQPTGSGNTIYF. Full variable domain (missing parts from reference TRBV5-1 and TRBJ1-3): KAGVTQTPRYLIKTRGQQVTLSCSPISGHRSVSWYQQTPGQGLQFLFEYFSETQRNKGNFPGRFSGRQFSNSRSEMNVSTLELGDSALYLCASQPTGSGNTIYFGEGSWLTVV.

V gene TRBV5-1 combines with J gene TRBJ1-6; D is unclear. V lost 0 bases, J lost 6 bases, and 13 bases lay in between. Per the germline V gene, CDR1 is SGHRS and CDR2 is YFSETQ. The CDR3 is 16 residues long. DNA for the CDR3: TGCGCCAGCAGCTTGGCCGGGATCAATTTTAATTCACCCCTCCACTTT. Protein sequence: CASSLAGINFNSPLHF.

The chain carries TRBV5-4 and TRBJ2-1; TRBD2 agrees at 7 bases. CDR1 is SGHNT and CDR2 is YYREEE in the germline V gene (reference sequence). The CDR3 is made up of 15 amino acids. The V segment lost 4 bases and the J segment 2 bases; nucleotides outside the gene matches: 6. The CDR3 nucleotides are TGTGCCAGCAGCGAGAGTAGCGGGCCCTACAATGAGCAGTTCTTC. Translating it yields CASSESSGPYNEQFF.

The chain links TRBV4-1 to TRBJ1-1; D is unresolved. Trimming pared 1 base from V and 0 bases from J, leaving 12 bases between. The CDR3 loop spans 16 amino acids. Looked up from germline, CDR1 is MGHRA and CDR2 is YSYEKL. CDR3 sequence: CASSQVSTAMNTEAFF. The CDR3 bases are TGCGCCAGCAGCCAAGTTTCTACAGCAATGAACACTGAAGCTTTCTTT.

The rearrangement joins TRBV18 to TRBJ2-3; D is perhaps TRBD1 (5 bases). With 3 bases removed from V and 9 bases from J, the gap between germline ends came to 10 bases. Germline V CDR1 and CDR2: KGHSH, LQKENI. The CDR3 has 12 residues. Here the CDR3 reads CASSPEGVTQYF. DNA for the CDR3: TGTGCCAGCTCACCGGAAGGGGTAACGCAGTATTTT.

Here the CDR3 reads CASSPGTASGVETQYF. CDR3 DNA: TGTGCCAGCAGTCCCGGGACGGCGAGCGGGGTAGAGACCCAGTACTTC. The gene calls are TRBV28 and TRBJ2-5, with TRBD2 matching 7 bases. CDR3 length: 16 amino acids. The V segment lost 5 bases and the J segment 4 bases; nucleotides outside the gene matches: 13. Germline V gene lookup returns CDR1 MDHEN and CDR2 SYDVKM.

The rearrangement links TRBV7-9 to TRBJ2-7; D might be TRBD2 (5 bases). Germline values: CDR1 SEHNR, CDR2 FQNEAQ (reference sequence). The V gene lost 5 bases and the J gene lost 6 bases, with 14 bases spanning the gap. The CDR3 runs to 13 residues. CDR3 nucleotide sequence: TGTGCCAGCAGCCTACCGGGATCCCCCGAGCAGTACTTC. It translates to CASSLPGSPEQYF.

Note on this clone: A read error may account for a junction end that differs from germline. This sequence joins TRBV25-1 and TRBJ1-1; D is unclear. Looked up from germline, CDR1 is MGHDK and CDR2 is SYGVNS. The CDR3 runs to 12 residues. Here the CDR3 reads CASSIITGLLSF. The CDR3 bases are TGTGCCAGCAGTATCATAACGGGCCTGTTGAGCTTT.

The V call is TRBV7-2, the J call TRBJ1-6; no definite D call. The CDR3 has 15 residues. V was trimmed by 4 bases and J by 7 bases, leaving 14 bases between them. Germline V lookup: CDR1 SGHTA, CDR2 FQGNSA. CDR3 nucleotide sequence: TGTGCCAGCAGCTCGGACGTACGGGGAAATTCACCCCTCCACTTT. Amino acid sequence: CASSSDVRGNSPLHF.

The V and J genes are TRBV5-1 and TRBJ1-5; possibly TRBD1 for D (5 bases). The CDR3 totals 14 residues. CDR1 is SGHRS and CDR2 is YFSETQ in the germline V gene. V was shortened by 0 bases and J by 6 bases, with 10 bases between the two germline ends. The CDR3 loop reads CASSLEGHSQPQHF. CDR3 sequence (DNA): TGCGCCAGCAGCTTGGAAGGACACAGTCAGCCCCAGCATTTT.

The V gene is TRBV18, the J gene TRBJ2-5; possibly TRBD2 for D (6 bases). V was clipped by 6 bases and J by 5 bases, with 19 bases between them. This CDR3 is 15 amino acids long. From germline, CDR1 is KGHSH and CDR2 LQKENI. CDR3 nucleotides: TGTGCCAGCTCGCCTGGGAGCCCTCGGGGGGAGACCCAGTACTTC. Its protein is CASSPGSPRGETQYF.

The rearrangement links TRBV6-2 or TRBV6-3 to TRBJ2-7; TRBD1 aligns across 7 bases. The CDR3 runs to 15 residues. CDR1 is MNHEY, CDR2 SVGEGT, per germline. V lost 5 bases, J lost 3 bases, and 10 bases stayed unmatched. The CDR3 reads CASSEKGTVFYEQYF. The CDR3 DNA is TGTGCCAGCAGTGAGAAGGGGACAGTCTTCTACGAGCAGTACTTC.

This chain links TRBV19 with TRBJ1-2, with TRBD1 as a possible D gene (6 bases). Trimming shortened V by 4 bases and J by 8 bases, and 14 bases separated the two germline ends. This CDR3 spans 13 amino acids. Germline V gives CDR1 LNHDA, CDR2 SQIVND (reference sequence). The CDR3 here is CASSTKTTGGYTF. The DNA for the CDR3 is TGTGCCAGTAGTACAAAAACGACAGGAGGCTACACCTTC. The variable domain in full, with the rest retrieved from reference TRBV19 and TRBJ1-2, is DGGITQSPKYLFRKEGQNVTLSCEQNLNHDAMYWYRQDPGQGLRLIYYSQIVNDFQKGDIAEGYSVSREKKESFPLTVTSAQKNPTAFYLCASSTKTTGGYTFGSGTRLTVV.

This sequence joins TRBV28 and TRBJ2-2; D may be TRBD2 (5 bases). The CDR3 is 16 amino acids. Trimming removed 8 bases from V and 4 bases from J, with 20 bases in between. Germline values: CDR1 MDHEN, CDR2 SYDVKM. CDR3 sequence: CASESHRVGVTGELFF. DNA for the CDR3: TGTGCCAGCGAGTCTCATAGGGTCGGGGTCACCGGGGAGCTGTTTTTT.